The next 32 T cell receptor beta chains were all read from a single sample in a study of beta chain features in type 1 diabetes. As every portion of the isolated RNA was reverse transcribed, the sequencing read expressed TCRB transcripts. Some clones are missing from TCRdb's copy, which holds only in-frame ones; the method was immunoSEQ multiplex PCR. This sample yields about 340,000 clones, of which roughly 8% are seen a single time; less than 0.5% belongs to the top ten. Sequencing was carried out using central memory CD4+ T cells from blood. These receptors all come from a woman between 18 and 30 years old in good health.

This clone occurred a few times. The CDR3 DNA reads as TGTGCCAGCAACGGCAACCAATACAACTATGGCTACACCTTC. Encoded protein: CASNGNQYNYGYTF. The V gene is TRBV2, the J gene TRBJ1-2; D gene unclear. Trimming stripped 7 bases from V and 2 bases from J, with 14 bases between. The CDR3 covers 14 residues. CDR1 SNHLY and CDR2 FYNNEI come from the germline V gene. The whole variable domain, filled in from reference TRBV2 and TRBJ1-2, reads EPEVTQTPSHQVTQMGQEVILRCVPISNHLYFYWYRQILGQKVEFLVSFYNNEISEKSEIFDDQFSVERPDGSNFTLKIRSTKLEDSAMYFCASNGNQYNYGYTFGSGTRLTVV.

V gene TRBV4-2 combines with J gene TRBJ2-7, with 15 nucleotides matching TRBD2. Trimming took 3 bases from V and 3 from J; bases not matched to a gene: 3. The CDR3 has 16 amino acids. CDR1 and CDR2 (germline): LGHNA, YNFKEQ. DNA of the CDR3: TGTGCCAGCAGCCAGGGACTAGCGGGAGGTCTCTACGAGCAGTACTTC. Its protein is CASSQGLAGGLYEQYF.

The chain carries TRBV7-9 and TRBJ1-1, with TRBD1 as a possible D gene (5 bases). The CDR3 covers 17 residues. Trimming removed 0 bases from V and 0 bases from J, with 14 bases in between. The germline V gene encodes CDR1 SEHNR and CDR2 FQNEAQ (reference sequence). The DNA for the CDR3 is TGTGCCAGCAGCTTAGCGATTATGCAGGGTATGAACACTGAAGCTTTCTTT. Protein sequence: CASSLAIMQGMNTEAFF.

Many counts were recorded for this clone. The chain carries TRBV4-2 and TRBJ2-4; D call uncertain. CDR1 LGHNA and CDR2 YNFKEQ come from the germline V gene. The germline V and J ends were trimmed by 0 bases and 4 bases, with 7 bases remaining between them. There are 14 residues in the CDR3. The CDR3 DNA sequence: TGTGCCAGCAGCCAAGATGGACGGAAAAACATTCAGTACTTC. It yields the protein CASSQDGRKNIQYF.

The chain carries TRBV27 and TRBJ1-1; D gene uncertain. The CDR3 consists of 13 residues. CDR1 and CDR2 (germline): MNHEY, SMNVEV (reference sequence). V dropped 6 bases and J dropped 12 bases, with 20 bases sitting between them. The CDR3 coding sequence is TGTGCCAGCAGCATCCGACCTTCCGGCGGATCTTTCTTT. It codes for CASSIRPSGGSFF.

This clone was counted a few times. The J gene is TRBJ2-1, the V gene TRBV7-9; 9 bases align to TRBD2. Germline lookup yields CDR1 SEHNR and CDR2 FQNEAQ (reference sequence). This CDR3 has 16 residues. The ends lost 0 bases at V and 8 bases at J; junction bases unmatched: 8. The CDR3 sequence: CASSLAGSGGGDEQFF. CDR3 DNA: TGTGCCAGCAGCTTAGCTGGTAGCGGGGGAGGCGATGAGCAGTTCTTC.

The chain recombines TRBV7-2 with TRBJ2-6; D tentatively reads TRBD1 or TRBD2 (6 bases each). This CDR3 contains 16 residues. V lost 0 bases and J 2 bases, leaving 8 bases between the germline ends. Germline assignment: CDR1 SGHTA and CDR2 FQGNSA. This CDR3 is CASSLARGAGANVLTF. CDR3 DNA: TGTGCCAGCAGCTTAGCGAGGGGGGCTGGGGCCAACGTCCTGACTTTC.

CDR3 sequence: CASRTTSGSGADTQYF. The CDR3 nucleotides read TGTGCCAGCAGGACGACTAGCGGGAGTGGCGCAGATACGCAGTATTTT. The chain uses TRBV25-1 and TRBJ2-3; 12 nucleotides match TRBD2. The CDR3 covers 16 residues. V was pared by 6 bases and J by 4 bases, with 8 bases of the junction left unmatched. Per germline, CDR1 MGHDK and CDR2 SYGVNS.

The sample holds many counts of this clone. CDR3 protein: CASSFGRATDTQYF. For the CDR3, the DNA is TGTGCCAGCAGCTTCGGGAGGGCCACAGATACGCAGTATTTT. This sequence joins TRBV7-2 and TRBJ2-3; 8 bases are a match to TRBD2. This CDR3 has 14 residues. After removal of 3 bases from V and 2 bases from J, the junction contained 1 base not matched to a gene. In germline, CDR1 is SGHTA, CDR2 FQGNSA.

This clone occurred a few times. The genes are TRBV20-1 and TRBJ2-5, with D perhaps TRBD1 (5 bases). CDR3 size: 11 residues. Trimming took 8 bases from V and 4 from J, leaving 11 bases between them. CDR1 is DFQATT and CDR2 is SNEGSKA in the germline V gene (reference sequence). CDR3 in DNA: TGCAGTCCAGGGATGTTAGAGACCCAGTACTTC. Translating gives CSPGMLETQYF.

The chain joins TRBV28 to TRBJ1-5; D is unclear. This CDR3 has 12 amino acids. The V end lost 3 bases, the J end lost 16 bases, and 16 bases lay between the germline ends. CDR1 MDHEN and CDR2 SYDVKM come from the germline V gene. The CDR3 DNA follows: TGTGCCAGCAGTTTCCATCGAGCCACCCCTCATTTT. Its translation: CASSFHRATPHF.

The table lists this clone with a few counts. V is TRBV11-2 and J is TRBJ2-5; maybe TRBD1 (5 bases). The J call may be incorrect, as the DNA end agrees better with TRBJ2-7. Germline CDR1 is SGHAT and CDR2 is FQNNGV. This CDR3 spans 15 amino acids. Here the CDR3 DNA reads TGTGCCAGCAGCCCCCGACCCGGTGGTCAGGGCGAGCAGTACTTC. This translates into CASSPRPGGQGEQYF.

This clone has a handful of counts. This chain connects TRBV29-1 to TRBJ2-2, with 7 bases identical to TRBD1. This CDR3 comprises 14 residues. Germline lookup yields CDR1 SQVTM and CDR2 ANQGSEA. V shed 4 bases, J shed 0 bases, and the junction held 2 bases outside the gene matches. The CDR3 coding sequence is TGCAGCGTTGCTGGACAGGCGAACACCGGGGAGCTGTTTTTT. It translates to CSVAGQANTGELFF.

There are a few counts of this clone. CDR3 coding DNA: TGTGCCAGCAGCTCTGGACAGGGTGAGGGATTTGAAAAACTGTTTTTT. As protein: CASSSGQGEGFEKLFF. The chain links TRBV28 to TRBJ1-4, with TRBD1 matching over 8 bases. The CDR3 spans 16 residues. CDR1 and CDR2 (germline): MDHEN, SYDVKM. Trimming cost V 6 bases and J 7 bases; bases outside gene matches: 13.

This clone has only a few counts. The V call is TRBV4-2, the J call TRBJ2-1, with D perhaps matching TRBD1 (6 bases). V shed 4 bases and J shed 5 bases, with 15 bases lying between them. This CDR3 is built from 15 residues. Germline values: CDR1 LGHNA, CDR2 YNFKEQ. CDR3 residues: CASSPGQRGNNEQFF. CDR3 nucleotide sequence: TGTGCCAGCAGCCCTGGACAGAGAGGCAACAATGAGCAGTTCTTC.

This rearrangement joins TRBV18 to TRBJ1-4; D perhaps matches TRBD1 (5 bases). V was trimmed by 6 bases and J by 3 bases, leaving 11 bases between them. Germline assignment: CDR1 KGHSH and CDR2 LQKENI. The CDR3 covers 14 residues. The CDR3 here is CASSRGTANEKLFF. The CDR3 DNA reads as TGTGCCAGCTCCCGCGGGACGGCTAATGAAAAACTGTTTTTT. Using reference TRBV18 and TRBJ1-4 for the parts outside the CDR3, the full variable domain is NAGVMQNPRHLVRRRGQEARLRCSPMKGHSHVYWYRQLPEEGLKFMVYLQKENIIDESGMPKERFSAEFPKEGPSILRIQQVVRGDSAAYFCASSRGTANEKLFFGSGTQLSVL.

A few counts support this clone. V and J are TRBV5-5 and TRBJ2-5; D might be TRBD2 (5 bases). Trimming left V 6 bases short and J 0 bases short, with 21 bases between. CDR1 is SGHKS, CDR2 YYEKEE, per germline (reference sequence). The length of the CDR3 is 17 residues. In nucleotides, the CDR3 is TGTGCCAGCAACCCGCTCGGGGTCCTAAGGTACCAAGAGACCCAGTACTTC. Its protein is CASNPLGVLRYQETQYF.

CDR3 DNA: TGTGCCAGCCAGGGCCTTAGGGACACTGAAGCTTTCTTT. Protein product: CASQGLRDTEAFF. The rearrangement joins TRBV25-1 to TRBJ1-1; D is perhaps TRBD1 (5 bases). Trimming cost V 8 bases and J 3 bases, with 13 bases left between them. This CDR3 contains 13 residues. The V gene's germline CDR1 is MGHDK and CDR2 SYGVNS.

This clone was seen a few times. The gene calls are TRBV7-2 and TRBJ2-3; D may be TRBD2 (5 bases). Germline CDR1 is SGHTA and CDR2 is FQGNSA. This CDR3 has 16 amino acids. V dropped 1 base and J dropped 4 bases, with 15 bases sitting between them. Written as DNA, the CDR3 is TGTGCCAGCAGCTTAGTGGGCGGACCCGGGGCAGATACGCAGTATTTT. This codes for CASSLVGGPGADTQYF.

This chain connects TRBV9 to TRBJ1-1, with D tentatively TRBD1 (5 bases). The CDR3 consists of 17 residues. V was shortened by 6 bases and J by 2 bases, with 23 bases between the two germline ends. The germline V gene encodes CDR1 SGDLS and CDR2 YYNGEE. CDR3 DNA: TGTGCCAGCACCCTAGGGGAGGCACATCTCATTAACACTGAAGCTTTCTTT. Protein product: CASTLGEAHLINTEAFF.

This clone appeared a few times. The chain carries TRBV28 and TRBJ2-5; 8 positions agree with TRBD2. CDR1 and CDR2 from the germline V gene are MDHEN and SYDVKM. CDR3 length: 14 amino acids. The ends lost 6 bases at V and 4 bases at J; junction bases unmatched: 7. CDR3 amino acids: CASSVHGRGETQYF. As DNA, the CDR3 is TGTGCCAGCAGCGTTCACGGGAGGGGAGAGACCCAGTACTTC.

This clone was seen more than once but under ten times. J is TRBJ2-5 and V is TRBV25-1; TRBD1 agrees at 10 bases. Germline trimming cut 4 bases from V and 5 bases from J; bases unmatched to any gene: 16. The germline V gene encodes CDR1 MGHDK and CDR2 SYGVNS. CDR3 length: 18 amino acids. DNA of the CDR3: TGTGCCAGCAGTGCTTCTTGGGAGACAGGGGGCGTCCAGGAGACCCAGTACTTC. Its translation is CASSASWETGGVQETQYF.

The chain combines TRBV6-6 with TRBJ2-3; tentative D call: TRBD1 (6 bases). Germline V CDR1 and CDR2: MNHNY, SVGAGI (reference sequence). V lost 5 bases and J lost 6, with 18 bases in between. The CDR3 runs to 15 residues. The CDR3 reads CASSRTGRGGDTQYF. The CDR3 bases are TGTGCCAGCAGTCGGACTGGGAGAGGGGGTGATACGCAGTATTTT.

This clone was seen a few times. The chain links TRBV28 to TRBJ2-1; 13 positions agree with TRBD2. CDR3 size: 18 residues. Germline V gene data show CDR1 as MDHEN and CDR2 as SYDVKM. The V and J ends lost 3 bases and 2 bases, in that order; junction bases with no gene match: 7. The CDR3 coding sequence is TGTGCCAGCAGTTTGCCCTATGGACTAGCGGGGGCCTACAATGAGCAGTTCTTC. This gives the protein CASSLPYGLAGAYNEQFF.

V is TRBV11-1 and J is TRBJ2-5; D is ambiguous. The CDR3 is 16 residues long. V shed 5 bases and J shed 2 bases, with 18 bases lying between them. CDR1 is SGHAT, CDR2 FQDESV, per germline (reference sequence). Here the CDR3 reads CASSPYGLRRQETQYF. The CDR3 nucleotides read TGTGCCAGCAGCCCGTATGGTCTCAGACGGCAAGAGACCCAGTACTTC.

CDR3 loop: CASSQDRGLDTQYF. CDR3 sequence (DNA): TGTGCCAGCAGCCAAGATAGGGGATTAGATACGCAGTATTTT. The chain has TRBV4-2 and TRBJ2-3; a weak D match, TRBD1 (5 bases). Trimming removed 0 bases from V and 5 bases from J, with 9 bases in between. In germline, CDR1 is LGHNA, CDR2 YNFKEQ. This CDR3 contains 14 residues.

This clone was seen more than once but under ten times. The CDR3 is CASSLRTSGSRGEQFF. The CDR3 DNA follows: TGTGCCAGCAGTTTAAGGACTAGCGGGAGTAGGGGTGAGCAGTTCTTC. The gene calls are TRBV28 and TRBJ2-1; 13 bases map to TRBD2. Trimming removed 2 bases from V and 9 bases from J; junction bases left unmatched: 7. Germline V lookup: CDR1 MDHEN, CDR2 SYDVKM. This CDR3 has 16 residues.

In this sample, this clone turned up a few times. The V gene is TRBV5-1, the J gene TRBJ2-5; D is undetermined. V dropped 2 bases and J dropped 5 bases, with 19 bases sitting between them. From germline, CDR1 is SGHRS and CDR2 YFSETQ. This CDR3 is built from 16 residues. CDR3 residues: CASSLNGLQVRETQYF. CDR3 nucleotide sequence: TGCGCCAGCAGCTTAAACGGTCTGCAGGTACGGGAGACCCAGTACTTC.

The rearrangement uses TRBV5-1 and TRBJ2-7; tentative D call: TRBD2 (6 bases). Germline V lookup: CDR1 SGHRS, CDR2 YFSETQ. The V gene lost 4 bases and the J gene lost 3 bases, with 8 bases spanning the gap. This CDR3 region has 12 residues. The CDR3 loop reads CASSRDFYEQYF. CDR3 DNA: TGCGCCAGCAGCAGGGACTTCTACGAGCAGTACTTC.

This clone has at least ten counts. The CDR3 is CASRSGTGSDTQYF. The CDR3 region has the DNA TGTGCCAGCAGATCCGGGACAGGATCAGATACGCAGTATTTT. The chain recombines TRBV7-9 with TRBJ2-3; TRBD1 agrees at 8 bases. Germline V gene lookup returns CDR1 SEHNR and CDR2 FQNEAQ (reference sequence). V dropped 6 bases and J dropped 4; count of bases not matched to a gene: 6. The CDR3 covers 14 residues.

This clone was found a few times. This sequence joins TRBV6-5 and TRBJ2-3, with 8 bases aligning to TRBD2. The V gene end was trimmed by 6 bases and the J gene end by 3 bases; junction bases not matched to a gene: 8. The length of the CDR3 is 15 residues. Germline V lookup: CDR1 MNHEY, CDR2 SVGAGI. In nucleotides, the CDR3 is TGTGCCAGCAGACCCGGGGGGGTCGCTACAGATACGCAGTATTTT. Its translation: CASRPGGVATDTQYF.

The chain combines TRBV5-5 with TRBJ1-2; D is possibly TRBD1 (5 bases). The V and J ends lost 2 bases and 4 bases respectively, with 9 bases between them. CDR3 length: 13 amino acids. Germline CDR1 is SGHKS and CDR2 is YYEKEE (reference sequence). The CDR3 bases are TGTGCCAGCAGCTTCCAGGGCGGCTATGGCTACACCTTC. It encodes CASSFQGGYGYTF.